Each of the 11 T cell receptor beta chains below was sequenced from the same sample in a study of blood T cell repertoires in COVID-19. Data came from immunoSEQ multiplex PCR; TCRdb stores just in-frame clones and leaves some out. The profile shows 40,000 to 65,000 clones, 65% to 80% of them singletons. Sequencing input: peripheral blood. Source of these receptors: a human donor with active or convalescent COVID-19. The donor label of this sample is uncertain.

This rearrangement joins TRBV9 to TRBJ2-3, with D possibly matching TRBD2 (6 bases). CDR3 size: 17 residues. Germline V gene lookup returns CDR1 SGDLS and CDR2 YYNGEE. The germline V and J ends were trimmed by 5 bases and 2 bases, with 21 bases remaining between them. Here the CDR3 DNA reads TGTGCCAGCAGTATAGGCCCCGGTGGCGGGAACACAGATACGCAGTATTTT. This gives the protein CASSIGPGGGNTDTQYF. Full variable domain (missing parts from reference TRBV9 and TRBJ2-3): DSGVTQTPKHLITATGQRVTLRCSPRSGDLSVYWYQQSLDQGLQFLIQYYNGEERAKGNILERFSAQQFPDLHSELNLSSLELGDSALYFCASSIGPGGGNTDTQYFGPGTRLTVL.

This clone came up a few times. This rearrangement joins TRBV4-2 to TRBJ2-1; 11 bases map to TRBD2. Per germline, CDR1 LGHNA and CDR2 YNFKEQ. V trimming: 2 bases; J trimming: 7 bases; junction bases outside the gene matches: 7. This CDR3 is built from 16 residues. CDR3 protein: CASSQSGTSGTNEQFF. The CDR3 coding sequence is TGTGCCAGCAGCCAATCCGGGACTAGCGGTACGAATGAGCAGTTCTTC.

The CDR3 coding sequence is TGTGCCACCAGTGATTTAGGTGCTTCCGGGGAGCAGTTCTTC. As protein: CATSDLGASGEQFF. The genes are TRBV24-1 and TRBJ2-1, with unresolved D. The CDR3 has 14 residues. Germline values: CDR1 KGHDR, CDR2 SFDVKD. V lost 1 base and J lost 10, with 13 bases in between.

V usage is TRBV7-9 and J usage is TRBJ2-1, with TRBD2 matching over 13 bases. Germline V gene data show CDR1 as SEHNR and CDR2 as FQNEAQ (reference sequence). The CDR3 loop spans 15 amino acids. The junction had 1 base not matched to a gene; V was cut back by 3 bases and J by 5 bases. This chain's CDR3 is CASSLGLAGNNEQFF. The CDR3 region has the DNA TGTGCCAGCAGCTTGGGACTAGCGGGAAACAATGAGCAGTTCTTC.

This rearrangement joins TRBV30 to TRBJ2-3; 13 nucleotides agree with TRBD2. With V trimmed by 6 bases and J by 2 bases, 14 bases remained unmatched. Germline V gene lookup returns CDR1 GTSNPN and CDR2 SVGIG (reference sequence). The length of the CDR3 is 18 residues. The CDR3 reads CACRAGTSGTGDTDTQYF. CDR3 bases: TGTGCCTGTAGGGCCGGGACTAGCGGGACCGGGGACACAGATACGCAGTATTTT.

Comments on this clone: This may arise from a read error, as a much more abundant clone is one base away. V and J are TRBV7-3 and TRBJ1-3; 8 nucleotides agree with TRBD1. Germline V CDR1 and CDR2: SGHTA, FQGTGA. The CDR3 consists of 15 residues. With V trimmed by 3 bases and J by 0 bases, 1 base remained unmatched. This chain's CDR3 is CASSFGQGSGNTIYF. Here the CDR3 DNA reads TGTGCCAGCAGCTTCGGACAGGGCTCTGGAAACACCATATATTTT.

The chain carries TRBV7-6 and TRBJ2-1; D not certain. The V gene lost 1 base and the J gene lost 5 bases, with 12 bases spanning the gap. Germline V CDR1 and CDR2: SGHVS, FNYEAQ. This CDR3 is built from 15 residues. This CDR3 is CASSLGARSHNEQFF. The CDR3, as DNA: TGTGCCAGCAGCTTAGGGGCCCGATCGCACAATGAGCAGTTCTTC.

The J gene is TRBJ1-5, the V gene TRBV5-1; D is perhaps TRBD1 (5 bases). Between the trimmed V and J ends, which lost 4 bases and 2 bases, there was a span of 10 bases. In germline, CDR1 is SGHRS, CDR2 YFSETQ. This CDR3 has 14 amino acids. The CDR3 sequence: CASSPGGRNQPQHF. The CDR3 DNA reads as TGCGCCAGCAGCCCGGGGGGTCGCAATCAGCCCCAGCATTTT.

V gene TRBV28 combines with J gene TRBJ2-7, with D uncertain. CDR1 is MDHEN and CDR2 is SYDVKM in the germline V gene. This CDR3 has 9 residues. The V end lost 8 bases, the J end lost 6 bases, and 5 bases lay between the germline ends. CDR3 amino acids: CASGPEQYF. The CDR3 nucleotides are TGTGCCAGCGGGCCCGAGCAGTACTTC.

This chain links TRBV11-1 with TRBJ1-1; TRBD1 agrees at 9 bases. Germline V gene sequence: CDR1 SGHAT, CDR2 FQDESV (reference sequence). Trimming cost V 4 bases and J 5 bases; bases outside gene matches: 5. CDR3 size: 14 residues. Written as DNA, the CDR3 is TGTGCCAGCAGCTGGAGACAGGGGGGGACTGAAGCTTTCTTT. As protein: CASSWRQGGTEAFF.

The chain combines TRBV7-8 with TRBJ1-5; D is undetermined. Trimming shortened V by 4 bases and J by 0 bases, and 7 bases separated the two germline ends. The CDR3 consists of 14 residues. The V gene's germline CDR1 is SGHVS and CDR2 FQNEAQ. The CDR3 is CASSSTSSNQPQHF. For the CDR3, the DNA is TGTGCCAGCAGCTCAACAAGTAGCAATCAGCCCCAGCATTTT.